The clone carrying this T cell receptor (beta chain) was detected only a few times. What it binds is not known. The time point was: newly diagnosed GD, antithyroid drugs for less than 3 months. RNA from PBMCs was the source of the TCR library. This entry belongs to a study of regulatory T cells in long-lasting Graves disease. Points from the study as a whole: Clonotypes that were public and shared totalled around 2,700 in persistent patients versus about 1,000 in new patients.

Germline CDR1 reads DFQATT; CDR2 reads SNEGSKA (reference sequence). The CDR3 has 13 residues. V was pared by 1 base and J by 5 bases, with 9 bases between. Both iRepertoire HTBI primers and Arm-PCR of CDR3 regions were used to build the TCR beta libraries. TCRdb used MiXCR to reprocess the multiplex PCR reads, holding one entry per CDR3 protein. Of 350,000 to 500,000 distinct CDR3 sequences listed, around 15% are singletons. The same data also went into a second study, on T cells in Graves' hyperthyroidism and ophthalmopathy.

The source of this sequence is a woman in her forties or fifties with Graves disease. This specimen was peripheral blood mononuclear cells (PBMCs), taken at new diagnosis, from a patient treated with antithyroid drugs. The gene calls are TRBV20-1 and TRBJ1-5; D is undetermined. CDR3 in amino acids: CSARGRAHQPQHF. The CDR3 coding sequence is TGCAGTGCTAGAGGGAGGGCGCATCAGCCCCAGCATTTT.